Below are 30 T cell receptor beta chains sequenced from a single sample in a study of shared clonotypes between healthy human individuals. Only in-frame clones appear in the TCRdb table, and some are missing; sequencing was by immunoSEQ multiplex PCR. Here the sample spans around 300,000 clones, about nine tenths being singletons. Sequences were obtained from memory CD8+ T cells sorted from blood. Subset reported: CD45RO+ cells pooled with CCR7-negative TemRA cells. These receptors were obtained from a man aged 18 to 29 in good health.

This clone was observed once. V is TRBV18 and J is TRBJ1-2; D gene uncertain. The CDR3 totals 13 residues. CDR1 and CDR2 from the germline V gene are KGHSH and LQKENI. Trimming stripped 3 bases from V and 8 bases from J, with 13 bases between. CDR3 DNA sequence: TGTGCCAGCTCACCGGTGGGTAGGGCGGGCTACACCTTC. Translation gives CASSPVGRAGYTF.

V is TRBV6-5 and J is TRBJ1-5; D might be TRBD1 (5 bases). The germline V gene has CDR1 MNHEY and CDR2 SVGAGI. The CDR3 is made up of 15 amino acids. V shed 6 bases and J shed 0 bases, with 12 bases lying between them. The CDR3 region is CASRRYRNSNQPQHF. CDR3 in DNA: TGTGCCAGCAGGCGGTACAGGAATAGCAATCAGCCCCAGCATTTT.

CDR3 coding DNA: TGCAGCTACCGGACCACAAGTACAGATCTATCAGATACGCAGTATTTT. As protein: CSYRTTSTDLSDTQYF. The V and J genes are TRBV29-1 and TRBJ2-3, with D hard to call. CDR1 is SQVTM and CDR2 is ANQGSEA in the germline V gene. The CDR3 is 16 residues long. Deletions cut 8 bases from V and 4 bases from J, with 25 bases between.

This sequence joins TRBV6-6 and TRBJ2-7; TRBD2 agrees at 12 bases. J was trimmed by 2 bases and V by 2 bases; bases with no gene match: 4. Germline V lookup: CDR1 MNHNY, CDR2 SVGAGI (reference sequence). This CDR3 contains 16 residues. The CDR3 region has the DNA TGTGCCAGCAGTTACGCGACTAGCGGGAGTACCTACGAGCAGTACTTC. Translated: CASSYATSGSTYEQYF.

The V gene is TRBV11-2, the J gene TRBJ2-7; unclear D gene. CDR1 is SGHAT and CDR2 is FQNNGV in the germline V gene. The length of the CDR3 is 12 residues. Trimming left V 2 bases short and J 7 bases short, with 9 bases between. The CDR3 loop reads CASSLITAEQYF. The CDR3 coding sequence is TGTGCCAGCAGCTTAATCACAGCAGAGCAGTACTTC.

CDR3 sequence: CASSQVVRRADTQYF. CDR3 in DNA: TGCGCCAGCAGCCAAGTTGTAAGAAGGGCAGATACGCAGTATTTT. V is TRBV4-1 and J is TRBJ2-3, with D uncertain. This CDR3 has 15 amino acids. Trimming took 1 base from V and 4 from J, leaving 12 bases between them. Looked up from germline, CDR1 is MGHRA and CDR2 is YSYEKL.

The chain joins TRBV19 to TRBJ1-4, with 8 bases identical to TRBD1. V shed 7 bases, J shed 8 bases, and the junction held 12 bases outside the gene matches. The CDR3 length is 15 residues. Germline CDR1 reads LNHDA; CDR2 reads SQIVND (reference sequence). CDR3 nucleotide sequence: TGTGCCAGTACCCAGGACAGGGTTAATGAAGAAAAACTGTTTTTT. It translates to CASTQDRVNEEKLFF.

This chain joins TRBV27 and TRBJ2-1, with a possible D match to TRBD2 (5 bases). There are 16 residues in the CDR3. Germline CDR1 MNHEY, CDR2 SMNVEV (reference sequence). V lost 5 bases and J lost 4, with 18 bases in between. In nucleotides, the CDR3 is TGTGCCAGCAGTCCCCGGCGGAGGATAAAATACAATGAGCAGTTCTTC. It yields the protein CASSPRRRIKYNEQFF.

The V gene is TRBV28, the J gene TRBJ2-3; weak D call: TRBD2 (7 bases). Trimming removed 8 bases from V and 5 bases from J, with 20 bases in between. The CDR3 is 15 amino acids. Germline V gives CDR1 MDHEN, CDR2 SYDVKM. Here the CDR3 reads CASRWMAGEGDTQYF. The DNA of the CDR3 is TGTGCCAGCCGATGGATGGCAGGGGAGGGAGATACGCAGTATTTT.

The chain recombines TRBV11-2 with TRBJ2-1; 14 bases fit TRBD2. Germline V lookup: CDR1 SGHAT, CDR2 FQNNGV. The CDR3 is 17 amino acids. V lost 5 bases and J lost 9; bases outside the gene matches: 12. The CDR3 DNA follows: TGTGCCAGCAGCCCCTTGAGCCGACTAGCGGGAGGGGCTGAGCAGTTCTTC. Amino acid sequence: CASSPLSRLAGGAEQFF.

The rearrangement links TRBV18 to TRBJ1-1; D is undetermined. Germline V gene sequence: CDR1 KGHSH, CDR2 LQKENI. This CDR3 is 12 amino acids long. Trimming shortened V by 5 bases and J by 1 base, and 5 bases separated the two germline ends. DNA of the CDR3: TGTGCCAGCTCAAACGGGAACACTGAAGCTTTCTTT. Amino acid sequence: CASSNGNTEAFF.

This chain connects TRBV25-1 to TRBJ2-7, with D possibly being TRBD1 (5 bases). Trimming removed 2 bases at V and 0 bases at J, with 8 bases between. Germline CDR1 MGHDK, CDR2 SYGVNS. The CDR3 totals 14 residues. The CDR3: CASSEQGNSYEQYF. CDR3 nucleotides: TGTGCCAGCAGTGAACAGGGAAACTCCTACGAGCAGTACTTC.

CDR3 nucleotide sequence: TGCGCCAGCAGCCAAGATGGGGGGAATAGCGGGAGATGGGGAGAGACCCAGTACTTC. Protein: CASSQDGGNSGRWGETQYF. The chain uses TRBV4-3 and TRBJ2-5; 9 nucleotides agree with TRBD2. This CDR3 contains 19 residues. Germline trimming cut 0 bases from V and 4 bases from J; bases unmatched to any gene: 15. Germline V gene data show CDR1 as LGHNA and CDR2 as YSLEER.

The chain couples TRBV9 to TRBJ1-5; a possible D gene is TRBD1 (6 bases). This CDR3 spans 15 amino acids. In germline, CDR1 is SGDLS, CDR2 YYNGEE. V was clipped by 0 bases and J by 3 bases, with 10 bases between them. For the CDR3, the DNA is TGTGCCAGCAGCGTAGACGGACAGTTCAATCAGCCCCAGCATTTT. It is translated as CASSVDGQFNQPQHF.

The table lists this clone with a few counts. The chain links TRBV27 to TRBJ1-6; tentative D call: TRBD1 (5 bases). Germline V CDR1 and CDR2: MNHEY, SMNVEV (reference sequence). The germline V and J ends were trimmed by 5 bases and 7 bases, with 15 bases remaining between them. The CDR3 covers 15 residues. The CDR3 here is CASSSPSQANSPLHF. The CDR3 DNA sequence: TGTGCCAGCAGTAGTCCCTCACAGGCCAATTCACCCCTCCACTTT.

The chain carries TRBV5-5 and TRBJ2-5; D unclear. CDR1 and CDR2 (germline): SGHKS, YYEKEE (reference sequence). The CDR3 covers 15 residues. V lost 0 bases and J lost 5, with 14 bases in between. The CDR3 DNA follows: TGTGCCAGCAGCTTGGTTGGTAGTGGGGTGGAGACCCAGTACTTC. Translating gives CASSLVGSGVETQYF. The complete variable domain, with remaining parts taken from reference TRBV5-5 and TRBJ2-5, reads DAGVTQSPTHLIKTRGQQVTLRCSPISGHKSVSWYQQVLGQGPQFIFQYYEKEERGRGNFPDRFSARQFPNYSSELNVNALLLGDSALYLCASSLVGSGVETQYFGPGTRLLVL.

This clone has more than one count but fewer than ten. This same CDR3 is encoded by further DNA sequences in the sample. The chain is built from TRBV10-1 and TRBJ2-2, with 7 positions matching TRBD1. Trimming cost V 5 bases and J 0 bases; bases outside gene matches: 3. Germline V gene sequence: CDR1 WNHNN, CDR2 SYGVQD (reference sequence). The CDR3 length is 15 residues. The CDR3 sequence is CASSRDSANTGELFF. Written as DNA, the CDR3 is TGCGCCAGCAGTCGGGACAGCGCGAACACCGGGGAGCTGTTTTTT.

This sequence joins TRBV6-1 and TRBJ1-4; maybe TRBD1 (5 bases). The CDR3 extends over 16 amino acids. The V end was cut by 4 bases, the J end by 6 bases, with 18 bases between. The V gene's germline CDR1 is MNHNS and CDR2 SASEGT. The CDR3 nucleotides read TGTGCCAGCAGTGCCCAAACCCCAGGGTCATATGAAAAACTGTTTTTT. Protein: CASSAQTPGSYEKLFF.

The rearrangement uses TRBV18 and TRBJ1-2, with 12 nucleotides matching TRBD1. J gave up 0 bases and V 7 bases, and 12 bases lay outside the gene matches. This CDR3 has 18 residues. CDR1 and CDR2 (germline): KGHSH, LQKENI. CDR3 residues: CASFGSGTGGEANYGYTF. In DNA form, the CDR3 reads TGTGCCAGCTTTGGTTCCGGGACAGGGGGCGAAGCTAACTATGGCTACACCTTC.

The rearrangement links TRBV28 to TRBJ2-2, with D tentatively TRBD1 (5 bases). Germline V gene lookup returns CDR1 MDHEN and CDR2 SYDVKM. Between the trimmed V and J ends, which lost 4 bases and 6 bases, there was a span of 18 bases. The CDR3 has 16 residues. The CDR3 reads CASSSLTVSFAGELFF. Here the CDR3 DNA reads TGTGCCAGCAGTTCGCTGACAGTGTCTTTTGCCGGGGAGCTGTTTTTT.

The chain employs TRBV7-9 and TRBJ1-2; D gene ambiguous. The CDR3 length is 14 residues. The germline V gene encodes CDR1 SEHNR and CDR2 FQNEAQ (reference sequence). V shed 0 bases and J shed 2 bases, with 7 bases lying between them. The CDR3, as DNA: TGTGCCAGCAGCTTAGCGGGCACCAACTATGGCTACACCTTC. Translating gives CASSLAGTNYGYTF.

V gene TRBV4-1 combines with J gene TRBJ2-7, with a possible D match to TRBD1 (6 bases). The CDR3 sequence is 15 residues long. Germline CDR1 MGHRA, CDR2 YSYEKL. The V end lost 4 bases, the J end lost 3 bases, and 16 bases lay between the germline ends. DNA for the CDR3: TGCGCCAGCAGCCCCCTCCCAGGGGATGGCTACGAGCAGTACTTC. Its translation: CASSPLPGDGYEQYF.

This chain connects TRBV30 to TRBJ1-2; D is possibly TRBD1 (5 bases). Trimming took off 5 bases at V and 4 bases at J, with 5 bases between the two ends. The germline V gene has CDR1 GTSNPN and CDR2 SVGIG (reference sequence). The length of the CDR3 is 10 residues. This CDR3 is CAWDSYGYTF. In DNA form, the CDR3 reads TGTGCCTGGGACAGCTATGGCTACACCTTC.

The count of this clone is one. This sequence joins TRBV9 and TRBJ2-6, with 12 bases fitting TRBD2. V trimming: 0 bases; J trimming: 3 bases; junction bases outside the gene matches: 1. The CDR3 loop spans 17 amino acids. Germline assignment: CDR1 SGDLS and CDR2 YYNGEE. The CDR3 region is CASSVELAGGGANVLTF. CDR3 nucleotides: TGTGCCAGCAGCGTAGAACTAGCGGGAGGTGGGGCCAACGTCCTGACTTTC.

This rearrangement joins TRBV10-2 to TRBJ1-1; D may be TRBD1 (5 bases). Germline CDR1 WSHSY, CDR2 SAAADI. V was cut by 6 bases and J by 6 bases, with 17 bases left in between. CDR3 size: 14 residues. The CDR3 sequence: CASSRGIQGSEAFF. The DNA for the CDR3 is TGCGCCAGCAGCCGTGGGATTCAGGGCTCTGAAGCTTTCTTT.

The chain has TRBV7-9 and TRBJ2-3, with 12 nucleotides matching TRBD2. Looked up from germline, CDR1 is SEHNR and CDR2 is FQNEAQ (reference sequence). Trimming removed 4 bases from V and 4 bases from J; junction bases left unmatched: 9. This CDR3 contains 17 residues. The CDR3 nucleotides read TGTGCCAGCAGCTCCTCTAGCGGGGGGGCCTCGGCAGATACGCAGTATTTT. This gives the protein CASSSSSGGASADTQYF.

CDR3 in amino acids: CASSPPGTPSYEQYF. In DNA, the CDR3 is TGTGCCAGCAGCCCACCCGGGACACCCTCCTACGAGCAGTACTTC. The chain carries TRBV28 and TRBJ2-7, with D possibly TRBD1 on 6 matching bases. The CDR3 runs 15 residues. CDR1 MDHEN and CDR2 SYDVKM come from the germline V gene. The V gene lost 6 bases and the J gene lost 0 bases, with 15 bases spanning the gap.

This chain joins TRBV6-1 and TRBJ1-1; 7 nucleotides align to TRBD1. This CDR3 region has 15 residues. The junction had 9 bases not matched to a gene; V was cut back by 3 bases and J by 5 bases. Germline V gene sequence: CDR1 MNHNS, CDR2 SASEGT. This CDR3 is CASSEEQGYGTEAFF. The DNA of the CDR3 is TGTGCCAGCAGTGAGGAACAGGGGTATGGGACTGAAGCTTTCTTT.

V is TRBV19 and J is TRBJ2-1; 7 nucleotides match TRBD2. J lost 3 bases, V lost 6 bases, and 2 bases had no gene match. The germline gives CDR1 LNHDA, CDR2 SQIVND (reference sequence). The CDR3 is made up of 13 amino acids. CDR3 residues: CASSRDYYNEQFF. CDR3 coding DNA: TGTGCCAGTAGCAGGGACTACTACAATGAGCAGTTCTTC.

The chain joins TRBV6-5 to TRBJ2-5, with TRBD1 identical over 8 bases. This CDR3 region has 14 residues. Germline V gene lookup returns CDR1 MNHEY and CDR2 SVGAGI. The junction had 4 bases not matched to a gene; V was cut back by 5 bases and J by 2 bases. CDR3 sequence: CASSQRDRQETQYF. The CDR3 DNA reads as TGTGCCAGCAGTCAACGGGACAGGCAAGAGACCCAGTACTTC.